This TCR beta chain was identified in a study of T cells after yellow fever vaccination. Universal primer sites and UMIs were introduced during 5'RACE template-switching synthesis of TCR cDNA. TCRdb redid the calling of the 5' RACE reads with MiXCR, one entry per CDR3 protein. This sample has approximately 160,000 distinct CDR3 sequences, with roughly a tenth found just once. Findings and caveats of the study: Subsequent to the booster, the majority of primary-vaccination clones reappeared (roughly 97% CD4, approximately 85% CD8).

V was trimmed by 2 bases and J by 1 base, leaving 9 bases between them. CDR3 length: 14 amino acids. CDR1 and CDR2 from the germline V gene are SGHTA and FQGNSA. This clonotype was counted between two and nine times. The antigen remains undetermined. This chain joins TRBV7-2 and TRBJ2-7; no firm D call. This TCR was recovered from a young man who received the YFV17D yellow fever vaccine. This specimen consisted of CD8+ T cells sorted from PBMCs, obtained 45 days after the yellow fever booster vaccination. In nucleotides, the CDR3 is TGTGCCAGCAGCTTAAGTGGGTTGTCCTACGAGCAGTACGTC. Translating it yields CASSLSGLSYEQYV.